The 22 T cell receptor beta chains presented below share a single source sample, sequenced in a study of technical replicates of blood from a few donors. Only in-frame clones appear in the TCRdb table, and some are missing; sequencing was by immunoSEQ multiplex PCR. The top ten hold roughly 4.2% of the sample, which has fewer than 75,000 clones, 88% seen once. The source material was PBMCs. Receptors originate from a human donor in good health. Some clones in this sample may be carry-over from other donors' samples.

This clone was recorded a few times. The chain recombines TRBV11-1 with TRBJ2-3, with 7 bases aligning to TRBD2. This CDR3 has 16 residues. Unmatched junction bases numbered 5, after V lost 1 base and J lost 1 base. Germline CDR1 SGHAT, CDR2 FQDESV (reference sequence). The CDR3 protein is CASSLGPSGGTDTQYF. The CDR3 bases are TGTGCCAGCAGCTTAGGTCCTAGCGGTGGCACAGATACGCAGTATTTT.

The CDR3 coding sequence is TGTGCCAGCAGCTTAGTCGGAGCCTACACAGATACGCAGTATTTT. Its translation: CASSLVGAYTDTQYF. The chain has TRBV7-2 and TRBJ2-3; D is unresolved. V dropped 1 base and J dropped 2 bases, with 10 bases sitting between them. CDR1 and CDR2 (germline): SGHTA, FQGNSA. This CDR3 has 15 amino acids. The whole variable domain, filled in from reference TRBV7-2 and TRBJ2-3, reads GAGVSQSPSNKVTEKGKDVELRCDPISGHTALYWYRQSLGQGLEFLIYFQGNSAPDKSGLPSDRFSAERTGGSVSTLTIQRTQQEDSAVYLCASSLVGAYTDTQYFGPGTRLTVL.

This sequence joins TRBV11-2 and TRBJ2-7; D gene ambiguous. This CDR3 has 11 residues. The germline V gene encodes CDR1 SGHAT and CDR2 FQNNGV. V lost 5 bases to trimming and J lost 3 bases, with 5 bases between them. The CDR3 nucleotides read TGTGCCAGCAGCCCCCACTACGAGCAGTACTTC. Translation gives CASSPHYEQYF.

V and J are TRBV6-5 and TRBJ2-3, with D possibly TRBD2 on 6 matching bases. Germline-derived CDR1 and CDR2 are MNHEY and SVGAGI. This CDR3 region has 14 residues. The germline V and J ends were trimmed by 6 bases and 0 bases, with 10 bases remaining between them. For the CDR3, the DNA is TGTGCCAGCAGAACCGGGACTAGCACAGATACGCAGTATTTT. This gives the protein CASRTGTSTDTQYF.

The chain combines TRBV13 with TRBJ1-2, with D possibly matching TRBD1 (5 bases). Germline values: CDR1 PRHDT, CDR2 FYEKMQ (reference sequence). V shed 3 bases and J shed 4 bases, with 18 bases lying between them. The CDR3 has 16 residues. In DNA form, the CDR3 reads TGTGCCAGCAGCTTTTCGACAGTGCCCCGTATCTATGGCTACACCTTC. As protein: CASSFSTVPRIYGYTF.

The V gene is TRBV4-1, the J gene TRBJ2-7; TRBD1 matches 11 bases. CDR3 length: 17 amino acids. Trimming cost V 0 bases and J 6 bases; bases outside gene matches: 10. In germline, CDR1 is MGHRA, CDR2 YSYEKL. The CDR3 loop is CASSQDRGQGARSEQYF. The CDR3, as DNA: TGCGCCAGCAGCCAAGATCGCGGACAGGGGGCGCGATCCGAGCAGTACTTC.

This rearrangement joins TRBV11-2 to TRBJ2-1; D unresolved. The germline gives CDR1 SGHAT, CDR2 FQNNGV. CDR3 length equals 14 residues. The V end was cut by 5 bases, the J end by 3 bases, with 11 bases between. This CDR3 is CASSHQYLYNEQFF. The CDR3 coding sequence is TGTGCCAGCAGCCATCAGTACCTCTACAATGAGCAGTTCTTC. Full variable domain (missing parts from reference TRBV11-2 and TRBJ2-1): EAGVAQSPRYKIIEKRQSVAFWCNPISGHATLYWYQQILGQGPKLLIQFQNNGVVDDSQLPKDRFSAERLKGVDSTLKIQPAKLEDSAVYLCASSHQYLYNEQFFGPGTRLTVL.

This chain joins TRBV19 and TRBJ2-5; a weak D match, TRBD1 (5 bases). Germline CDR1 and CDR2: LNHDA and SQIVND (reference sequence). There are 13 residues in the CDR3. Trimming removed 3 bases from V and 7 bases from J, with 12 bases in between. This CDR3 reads CASSIPGSGTQYF. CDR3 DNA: TGTGCCAGTAGTATCCCAGGGTCCGGGACCCAGTACTTC.

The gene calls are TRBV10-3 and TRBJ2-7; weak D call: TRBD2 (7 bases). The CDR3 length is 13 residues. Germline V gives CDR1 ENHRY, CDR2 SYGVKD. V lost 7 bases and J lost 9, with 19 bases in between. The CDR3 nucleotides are TGTGCCATCACCTCGGGGGAGGGGGTCCGGCAGTACTTC. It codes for CAITSGEGVRQYF.

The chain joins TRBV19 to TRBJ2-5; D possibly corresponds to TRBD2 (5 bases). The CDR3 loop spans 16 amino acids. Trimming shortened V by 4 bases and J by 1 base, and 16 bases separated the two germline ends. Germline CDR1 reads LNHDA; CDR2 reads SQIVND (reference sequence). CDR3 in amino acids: CASSKSRVGIQETQYF. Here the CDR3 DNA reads TGTGCCAGTAGTAAGTCGAGGGTTGGGATCCAAGAGACCCAGTACTTC.

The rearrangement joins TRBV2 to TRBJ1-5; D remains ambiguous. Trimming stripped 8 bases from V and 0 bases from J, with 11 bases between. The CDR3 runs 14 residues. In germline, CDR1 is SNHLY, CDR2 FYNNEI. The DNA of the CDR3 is TGTGCCAGCGCCACGCTCTATAGCAATCAGCCCCAGCATTTT. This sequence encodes CASATLYSNQPQHF.

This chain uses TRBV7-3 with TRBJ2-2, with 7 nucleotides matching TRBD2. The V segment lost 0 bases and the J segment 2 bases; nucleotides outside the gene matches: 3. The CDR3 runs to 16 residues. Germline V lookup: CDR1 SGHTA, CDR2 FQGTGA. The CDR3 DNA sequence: TGTGCCAGCAGCTTAACTAGCGGGTACAACACCGGGGAGCTGTTTTTT. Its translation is CASSLTSGYNTGELFF.

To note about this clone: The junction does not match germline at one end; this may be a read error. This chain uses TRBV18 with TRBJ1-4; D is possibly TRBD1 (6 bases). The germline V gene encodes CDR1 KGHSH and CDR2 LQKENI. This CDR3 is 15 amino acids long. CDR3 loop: CASSPIPGEIPPAGF. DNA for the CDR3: TGTGCCAGCTCACCCATCCCAGGGGAGATCCCCCCCGCGGGCTTT.

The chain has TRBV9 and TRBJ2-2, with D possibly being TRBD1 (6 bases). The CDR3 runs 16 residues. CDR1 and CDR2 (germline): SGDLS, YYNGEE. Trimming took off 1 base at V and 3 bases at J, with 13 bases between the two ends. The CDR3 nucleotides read TGTGCCAGCAGCGTAAGAGGGGGTTATTACACCGGGGAGCTGTTTTTT. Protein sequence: CASSVRGGYYTGELFF.

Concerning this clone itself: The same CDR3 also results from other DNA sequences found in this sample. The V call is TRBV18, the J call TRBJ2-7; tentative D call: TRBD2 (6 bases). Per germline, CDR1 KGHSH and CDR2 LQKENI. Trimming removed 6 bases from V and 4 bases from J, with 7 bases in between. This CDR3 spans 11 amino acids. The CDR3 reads CASSREYEQYF. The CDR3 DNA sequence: TGTGCCAGCTCTCGGGAGTACGAGCAGTACTTC.

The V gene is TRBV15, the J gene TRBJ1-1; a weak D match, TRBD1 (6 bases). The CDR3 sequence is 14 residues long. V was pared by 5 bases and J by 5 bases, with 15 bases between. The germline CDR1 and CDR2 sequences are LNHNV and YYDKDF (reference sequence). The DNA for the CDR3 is TGTGCCACCAGCCCGGGACATCGAACGACTGAAGCTTTCTTT. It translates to CATSPGHRTTEAFF.

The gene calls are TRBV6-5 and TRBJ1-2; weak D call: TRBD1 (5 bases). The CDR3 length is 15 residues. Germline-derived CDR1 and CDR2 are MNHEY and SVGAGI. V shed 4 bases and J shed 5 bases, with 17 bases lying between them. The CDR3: CASSSMGGGEYGYTF. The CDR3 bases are TGTGCCAGCAGTTCCATGGGGGGGGGTGAATATGGCTACACCTTC.

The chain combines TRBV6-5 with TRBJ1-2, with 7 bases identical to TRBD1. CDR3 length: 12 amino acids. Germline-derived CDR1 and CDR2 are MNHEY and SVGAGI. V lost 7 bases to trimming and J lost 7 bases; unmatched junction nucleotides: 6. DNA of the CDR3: TGTGCCAGCACCGGACAGGCCGCTGGCTACACCTTC. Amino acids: CASTGQAAGYTF.

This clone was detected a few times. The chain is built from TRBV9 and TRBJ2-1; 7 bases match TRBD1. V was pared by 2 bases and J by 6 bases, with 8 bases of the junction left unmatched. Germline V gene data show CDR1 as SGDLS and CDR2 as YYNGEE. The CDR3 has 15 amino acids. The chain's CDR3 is CASSVSGGFGNEQFF. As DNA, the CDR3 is TGTGCCAGCAGCGTGTCAGGGGGATTCGGCAATGAGCAGTTCTTC.

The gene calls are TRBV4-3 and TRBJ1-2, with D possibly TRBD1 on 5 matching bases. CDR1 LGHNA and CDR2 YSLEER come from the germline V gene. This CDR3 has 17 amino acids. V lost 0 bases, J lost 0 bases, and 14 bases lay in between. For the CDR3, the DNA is TGCGCCAGCAGCCAAGACCTGGGGCAGGGCCCTAACTATGGCTACACCTTC. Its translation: CASSQDLGQGPNYGYTF.

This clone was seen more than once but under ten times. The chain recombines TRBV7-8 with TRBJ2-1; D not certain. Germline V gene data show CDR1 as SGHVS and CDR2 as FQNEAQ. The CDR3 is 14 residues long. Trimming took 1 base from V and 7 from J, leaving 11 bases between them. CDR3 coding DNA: TGTGCCAGCAGCTTAGGTAATATGAGGAATGAGCAGTTCTTC. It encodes CASSLGNMRNEQFF.

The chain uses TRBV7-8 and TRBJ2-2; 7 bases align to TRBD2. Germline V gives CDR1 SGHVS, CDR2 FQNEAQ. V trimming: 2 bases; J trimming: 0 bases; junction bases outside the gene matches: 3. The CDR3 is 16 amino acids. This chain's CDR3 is CASSLREGSNTGELFF. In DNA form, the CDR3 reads TGTGCCAGCAGCTTAAGGGAGGGATCGAACACCGGGGAGCTGTTTTTT.